This T cell receptor (beta chain) was observed in a study of T cells in Graves' hyperthyroidism and ophthalmopathy. From RNA transcripts, TCR beta CDR3 regions were amplified. RT-PCR in the first round (using the HTBI primer set) targeted the TCR CDR3. From the multiplex PCR reads, TCRdb called clonotypes with MiXCR, one entry per CDR3 protein. The table has approximately 690,000 distinct CDR3 sequences, around 21% seen once. Ophthalmopathy patients showed a Clinical Activity Score of at least 3, NOSPECS grade of at least 4 and duration under 3 months. In making diagnoses, clinical symptoms, serum thyroxine and TRAb, thyroid ultrasound and orbital computed tomography were all used. This clonotype has more than one count but fewer than ten. Since the CDR3 does not end with the conserved phenylalanine or tryptophan, this likely comes from a read error. This clonotype was obtained from a man younger than 40 with Graves' ophthalmopathy. Sequenced input: blood.

The CDR3 sequence: CASSPLDRGYEQYL. CDR3 coding DNA: TGTGCCAGCAGTCCTCTCGACAGGGGGTACGAGCAGTACCTC. The gene calls are TRBV28 and TRBJ2-7, with 9 nucleotides matching TRBD1. Germline values: CDR1 MDHEN, CDR2 SYDVKM. The CDR3 sequence is 14 residues long. Losses at the gene ends were 5 bases for V and 4 bases for J; bases not matched to a gene: 6.